The 6 T cell receptor beta chains in this list originate from one sample, sequenced in a study of blood T cell repertoires in COVID-19. Sequencing was performed with immunoSEQ multiplex PCR; in TCRdb, only in-frame clones are kept and a portion is missing. The table includes roughly 200,000 clones, around nine tenths detected once. The specimen sequenced was peripheral blood. The receptors were sampled from a man between 60 and 75 years old who had recovered from COVID-19.

The chain is built from TRBV2 and TRBJ2-7; 8 bases are a match to TRBD1. The CDR3 covers 14 residues. J was trimmed by 5 bases and V by 7 bases; bases with no gene match: 10. From germline, CDR1 is SNHLY and CDR2 FYNNEI. The CDR3 region is CASTEDRVVNEQYF. CDR3 nucleotides: TGTGCCAGCACCGAGGACAGGGTGGTTAACGAGCAGTACTTC.

CDR3: CASRTAGSGGEKLFF. The CDR3 nucleotides are TGTGCCAGCAGGACCGCCGGGTCGGGGGGAGAAAAACTGTTTTTT. The rearrangement links TRBV6-5 to TRBJ1-4, with a weak D call TRBD1 (5 bases). CDR3 length equals 15 residues. Germline V gives CDR1 MNHEY, CDR2 SVGAGI. The ends were cut back, 6 bases at V and 8 bases at J, with 19 bases in the middle.

V and J are TRBV10-3 and TRBJ2-1; 11 nucleotides agree with TRBD2. This CDR3 is built from 16 residues. V shed 7 bases, J shed 8 bases, and the junction held 13 bases outside the gene matches. Germline loops: CDR1 ENHRY, CDR2 SYGVKD. CDR3: CAITLSGGGSLDEQFF. For the CDR3, the DNA is TGTGCCATCACCCTTAGCGGGGGGGGAAGTCTAGATGAGCAGTTCTTC.

This clone was counted between two and nine times. V usage is TRBV7-8 and J usage is TRBJ2-1; the D gene is possibly TRBD1 (6 bases). The length of the CDR3 is 15 residues. Germline CDR1 reads SGHVS; CDR2 reads FQNEAQ. In DNA form, the CDR3 reads TGTGCAACAGCAGGGGCTTCTGCCTCCTACAATGAGCAGTTCTTC. This sequence encodes CATAGASASYNEQFF.

CDR3 sequence reads: CSASEGGGQPQHF. DNA of the CDR3: TGCAGTGCTAGTGAGGGGGGTGGACAGCCCCAGCATTTT. The chain combines TRBV20-1 with TRBJ1-5, with D tentatively TRBD1 (6 bases). The CDR3 spans 13 residues. The V gene lost 3 bases and the J gene lost 7 bases, with 13 bases spanning the gap. Per the germline V gene, CDR1 is DFQATT and CDR2 is SNEGSKA (reference sequence).

The DNA of the CDR3 is TGTGCCAGCAGCGTTCTCGCGGGGGGGCCGACCCAGTACTTC. Protein: CASSVLAGGPTQYF. The gene calls are TRBV9 and TRBJ2-5; TRBD2 matches 9 bases. From germline, CDR1 is SGDLS and CDR2 YYNGEE. The CDR3 spans 14 residues. The V and J ends lost 2 bases and 7 bases, in that order; junction bases with no gene match: 6.